The 27 T cell receptor beta chains in this list originate from one sample, sequenced in a study of T cell responses to AZD1222 COVID-19 vaccine (dated by TCRdb to about 2021). The label giving this sample's time point can be read as: about 28 days (+/-7) after the second vaccine dose. The library was generated by the immunoSEQ multiplex PCR assay. TCRdb provides this immuneACCESS table in a form limited to in-frame rearrangements. Some clones are lacking; in checked studies, under half of them reflect an unresolved V gene, and why the rest are absent is not known. Within this sample are 90,000 to 120,000 clones, with just over 90% of them counted one time only. Together, the top ten hold less than 7.5% of the sample. Sequenced material: peripheral blood, taken 28 days after the second AZD1222 dose. These receptors were obtained from an adult who received the AZD1222 COVID-19 vaccine.

This clone was found once. This chain joins TRBV18 and TRBJ2-7; 10 bases match TRBD2. CDR3 length: 17 residues. The J segment lost 2 bases and the V segment lost 2 bases, leaving 9 bases of the junction unmatched. Germline V CDR1 and CDR2: KGHSH, LQKENI. The CDR3 reads CASSPASGSRGAYEQYF. CDR3 bases: TGTGCCAGCTCACCAGCTAGCGGGAGTCGGGGCGCCTACGAGCAGTACTTC. Combining the CDR3 with reference TRBV18 and TRBJ2-7 gives the whole variable domain NAGVMQNPRHLVRRRGQEARLRCSPMKGHSHVYWYRQLPEEGLKFMVYLQKENIIDESGMPKERFSAEFPKEGPSILRIQQVVRGDSAAYFCASSPASGSRGAYEQYFGPGTRLTVT.

The chain uses TRBV28 and TRBJ1-6, with 9 bases lining up with TRBD1. The CDR3 has 16 amino acids. The germline gives CDR1 MDHEN, CDR2 SYDVKM. The V segment lost 5 bases and the J segment 8 bases; nucleotides outside the gene matches: 10. The CDR3: CASSPRAGDRDSPLHF. CDR3 in DNA: TGTGCCAGCAGTCCGAGGGCTGGGGACAGGGATTCACCCCTCCACTTT.

CDR3 sequence (DNA): TGTGCCAGCAGTTTAGGGGGGACAGGGGAGTACTTC. It is translated as CASSLGGTGEYF. The chain recombines TRBV27 with TRBJ2-7; 10 bases are shared with TRBD1. Germline loops: CDR1 MNHEY, CDR2 SMNVEV (reference sequence). This CDR3 has 12 residues. The junction had 3 bases not matched to a gene; V was cut back by 2 bases and J by 11 bases.

The chain employs TRBV10-3 and TRBJ2-7, with D possibly being TRBD1 (6 bases). Per the germline V gene, CDR1 is ENHRY and CDR2 is SYGVKD. The CDR3 is 12 residues long. Trimming took off 8 bases at V and 4 bases at J, with 12 bases between the two ends. This CDR3 is CAIGQGSYEQYF. The DNA of the CDR3 is TGTGCCATCGGGCAGGGGAGTTACGAGCAGTACTTC.

The rearrangement links TRBV15 to TRBJ1-4, with unresolved D. The CDR3 is 12 residues long. Germline CDR1 LNHNV, CDR2 YYDKDF (reference sequence). The V gene lost 8 bases and the J gene lost 8 bases, with 12 bases spanning the gap. CDR3 nucleotide sequence: TGTGCCACCGGCACGCCGAGGGAAAAACTGTTTTTT. This translates into CATGTPREKLFF.

V gene TRBV9 combines with J gene TRBJ1-1; D is perhaps TRBD1 (6 bases). The CDR3 runs 16 residues. V shed 0 bases and J shed 1 base, with 13 bases lying between them. From germline, CDR1 is SGDLS and CDR2 YYNGEE. The CDR3 loop reads CASSVVGAPSNTEAFF. CDR3 nucleotides: TGTGCCAGCAGCGTAGTGGGGGCCCCCTCGAACACTGAAGCTTTCTTT.

J is TRBJ1-5 and V is TRBV19; TRBD1 matches 7 bases. Germline assignment: CDR1 LNHDA and CDR2 SQIVND (reference sequence). The CDR3 consists of 15 residues. V shed 3 bases, J shed 2 bases, and the junction held 4 bases outside the gene matches. DNA of the CDR3: TGTGCCAGTAGTATTGGGCAGGGGGGCAATCAGCCCCAGCATTTT. Its protein product is CASSIGQGGNQPQHF.

This clone was recorded only once. This sequence joins TRBV7-6 and TRBJ1-1, with D possibly TRBD1 on 5 matching bases. Germline V gene data show CDR1 as SGHVS and CDR2 as FNYEAQ. Trimming left V 5 bases short and J 4 bases short, with 17 bases between. The CDR3 totals 15 residues. The CDR3 coding sequence is TGTGCCAGCAGCCTGATGACAGATTACTCCACTGAAGCTTTCTTT. Its protein is CASSLMTDYSTEAFF.

This clone was detected only a few times. The chain combines TRBV6-2 or TRBV6-3 with TRBJ1-3, with D tentatively TRBD1 (5 bases). The CDR3 is 15 amino acids. V was cut by 0 bases and J by 5 bases, with 11 bases left in between. Germline lookup yields CDR1 MNHEY and CDR2 SVGEGT. The CDR3 loop is CASSYSGALRNTIYF. The CDR3 nucleotides are TGTGCCAGCAGTTACTCCGGGGCCCTCCGAAACACCATATATTTT.

This chain uses TRBV10-2 with TRBJ1-2, with TRBD1 as a possible D gene (6 bases). The V gene lost 6 bases and the J gene lost 2 bases, with 13 bases spanning the gap. The length of the CDR3 is 14 residues. From germline, CDR1 is WSHSY and CDR2 SAAADI. CDR3: CASRGTGTNYGYTF. The DNA for the CDR3 is TGCGCCAGCAGGGGTACAGGGACCAACTATGGCTACACCTTC.

The rearrangement joins TRBV7-9 to TRBJ2-2; tentatively, D is TRBD1 (7 bases). CDR3 length: 15 amino acids. V lost 2 bases to trimming and J lost 8 bases, with 15 bases between them. Germline CDR1 is SEHNR and CDR2 is FQNEAQ (reference sequence). DNA of the CDR3: TGTGCCAGCAGCTTACGGCGGAGGGGGCTAGGGGAGCTGTTTTTT. Amino acid sequence: CASSLRRRGLGELFF. The full variable domain, completed using reference TRBV7-9 and TRBJ2-2, is DTGVSQNPRHKITKRGQNVTFRCDPISEHNRLYWYRQTLGQGPEFLTYFQNEAQLEKSRLLSDRFSAERPKGSFSTLEIQRTEQGDSAMYLCASSLRRRGLGELFFGEGSRLTVL.

The J gene is TRBJ2-5, the V gene TRBV6-1; D is unresolved. The germline V gene has CDR1 MNHNS and CDR2 SASEGT. V lost 4 bases and J 3 bases, leaving 3 bases between the germline ends. The CDR3 totals 11 residues. The CDR3 nucleotides read TGTGCCAGCAGTGCCAAAGAGACCCAGTACTTC. The encoded protein is CASSAKETQYF.

The V gene is TRBV21-1, the J gene TRBJ1-1; the table gives TRBD1 as D, unverified against the DNA. TRBV21-1 is a listed pseudogene. The length of the CDR3 is 16 residues. The CDR3 DNA is TGTGCCAGCAGCAAAGAATTGACAGGGGATTACACTGAAGCTTTCTTT. This sequence encodes CASSKELTGDYTEAFF.

This chain connects TRBV5-8 to TRBJ2-4, with D perhaps being TRBD1 or TRBD2 (5 bases each). Germline V lookup: CDR1 SGHTS, CDR2 YDEGEE. V was pared by 0 bases and J by 8 bases, with 15 bases between. This CDR3 contains 15 residues. CDR3 sequence reads: CASSLEAGKGDIQYF. The CDR3, as DNA: TGTGCCAGCAGCTTGGAGGCAGGGAAGGGAGACATTCAGTACTTC. Drawing the rest from reference TRBV5-8 and TRBJ2-4, the complete variable domain is EAGVTQSPTHLIKTRGQQATLRCSPISGHTSVYWYQQALGLGLQFLLWYDEGEERNRGNFPPRFSGRQFPNYSSELNVNALELEDSALYLCASSLEAGKGDIQYFGAGTRLSVL.

The V gene is TRBV5-1, the J gene TRBJ1-2; D gene uncertain. From germline, CDR1 is SGHRS and CDR2 YFSETQ. The CDR3 contains 14 residues. V lost 4 bases and J 2 bases, leaving 12 bases between the germline ends. The CDR3 nucleotides read TGCGCCAGCAGCCCCGGAGCGGGGAACTATGGCTACACCTTC. Its translation is CASSPGAGNYGYTF. The full variable domain, with the rest looked up from reference TRBV5-1 and TRBJ1-2, is KAGVTQTPRYLIKTRGQQVTLSCSPISGHRSVSWYQQTPGQGLQFLFEYFSETQRNKGNFPGRFSGRQFSNSRSEMNVSTLELGDSALYLCASSPGAGNYGYTFGSGTRLTVV.

The chain is built from TRBV6-5 and TRBJ1-3; D call uncertain. CDR3 length equals 13 residues. CDR1 is MNHEY and CDR2 is SVGAGI in the germline V gene. V lost 5 bases, J lost 4 bases, and 9 bases lay in between. CDR3 protein: CASSPLSGNTIYF. DNA for the CDR3: TGTGCCAGCAGTCCACTCTCAGGAAACACCATATATTTT.

The V and J genes are TRBV14 and TRBJ2-3; no definite D call. Germline lookup yields CDR1 SGHDN and CDR2 FVKESK. Trimming removed 6 bases from V and 1 base from J, with 8 bases in between. The CDR3 is 13 amino acids. This CDR3 reads CASRIDGTDTQYF. CDR3 nucleotides: TGTGCCAGCAGGATCGATGGCACAGATACGCAGTATTTT.

The V gene is TRBV5-5, the J gene TRBJ1-5; no firm D call. This CDR3 is 13 amino acids long. The V gene lost 2 bases and the J gene lost 4 bases, with 7 bases spanning the gap. Germline-derived CDR1 and CDR2 are SGHKS and YYEKEE (reference sequence). CDR3 nucleotides: TGTGCCAGCAGCTTATTGGGGAATCAGCCCCAGCATTTT. Encoded protein: CASSLLGNQPQHF. The full variable domain, its missing parts supplied by reference TRBV5-5 and TRBJ1-5, is DAGVTQSPTHLIKTRGQQVTLRCSPISGHKSVSWYQQVLGQGPQFIFQYYEKEERGRGNFPDRFSARQFPNYSSELNVNALLLGDSALYLCASSLLGNQPQHFGDGTRLSIL.

This chain connects TRBV5-1 to TRBJ2-2; D is unclear. Germline V gives CDR1 SGHRS, CDR2 YFSETQ. V was cut by 5 bases and J by 3 bases, with 5 bases left in between. The CDR3 totals 12 residues. CDR3 residues: CASRVDTGELFF. The CDR3 DNA reads TGCGCCAGCAGGGTGGACACCGGGGAGCTGTTTTTT.

This rearrangement joins TRBV19 to TRBJ2-7; possible D gene TRBD1, 6 bases. Trimming took 6 bases from V and 0 from J, leaving 18 bases between them. Per the germline V gene, CDR1 is LNHDA and CDR2 is SQIVND (reference sequence). This CDR3 has 16 amino acids. The CDR3: CASRKTGHLSSYEQYF. The DNA of the CDR3 is TGTGCCAGTAGGAAAACGGGACACCTCTCCTCCTACGAGCAGTACTTC.

The V gene is TRBV7-2, the J gene TRBJ2-3; TRBD2 matches 8 bases. Germline V gene data show CDR1 as SGHTA and CDR2 as FQGNSA. The CDR3 length is 15 residues. J gave up 6 bases and V 1 base, and 6 bases lay outside the gene matches. CDR3 in amino acids: CASSLDGRAGDTQYF. The DNA for the CDR3 is TGTGCCAGCAGCTTAGACGGGAGGGCCGGGGATACGCAGTATTTT.

The V and J genes are TRBV28 and TRBJ1-2; 8 bases are a match to TRBD1. Germline CDR1 is MDHEN and CDR2 is SYDVKM. Trimming at V came to 4 bases and at J to 10 bases, leaving 11 bases not matched to a gene. The CDR3 has 14 residues. CDR3 nucleotide sequence: TGTGCCAGCAGTTCGTCGCGGACAGGGCTCCTCTACACCTTC. Protein: CASSSSRTGLLYTF.

This clone was counted a single time. The chain has TRBV7-9 and TRBJ2-7; D not certain. Deletions cut 3 bases from V and 2 bases from J, with 8 bases between. The CDR3 length is 13 residues. Germline CDR1 SEHNR, CDR2 FQNEAQ (reference sequence). The CDR3 sequence is CASSFGGPYEQYF. The CDR3 DNA is TGTGCCAGCAGCTTCGGCGGTCCCTACGAGCAGTACTTC.

J is TRBJ2-2 and V is TRBV14; D ambiguous. The CDR3 extends over 17 amino acids. V dropped 1 base and J dropped 5 bases, with 17 bases sitting between them. Germline CDR1 is SGHDN and CDR2 is FVKESK. The CDR3 spells CASSQGITSLRTGELFF. The CDR3 nucleotides are TGTGCCAGCAGCCAAGGGATTACGAGCCTTCGGACCGGGGAGCTGTTTTTT.

The chain joins TRBV10-2 to TRBJ2-6; D gene uncertain. Germline CDR1 and CDR2: WSHSY and SAAADI. The V gene lost 4 bases and the J gene lost 12 bases, with 13 bases spanning the gap. This CDR3 contains 13 residues. This CDR3 is CASSARTPLVLTF. The CDR3 DNA is TGCGCCAGCAGTGCCCGGACGCCCCTCGTCCTGACTTTC.

This chain links TRBV19 with TRBJ2-1, with D tentatively TRBD2 (5 bases). The CDR3 runs to 14 residues. Trimming left V 4 bases short and J 9 bases short, with 16 bases between. Per germline, CDR1 LNHDA and CDR2 SQIVND (reference sequence). The CDR3 sequence is CASSNQHTSSEQFF. As DNA, the CDR3 is TGTGCCAGTAGTAACCAACACACTAGTTCTGAGCAGTTCTTC.

This clone was counted between two and nine times. The chain couples TRBV29-1 to TRBJ1-3, with 8 bases matching TRBD1. The CDR3 covers 15 residues. In germline, CDR1 is SQVTM, CDR2 ANQGSEA. V dropped 4 bases and J dropped 4; count of bases not matched to a gene: 9. CDR3 in amino acids: CSVVAQGAKGNTIYF. The CDR3 DNA reads TGCAGCGTTGTGGCGCAGGGGGCTAAAGGAAACACCATATATTTT.